Below, one T cell receptor beta chain is given with its context. Its antigen is still unknown. Base qualities are not provided; no much larger clone lies one nucleotide away. The sample comes from a study of T cell responses to AZD1222 COVID-19 vaccine (dated by TCRdb to about 2021). General notes on the study: AZD1222 recipients with second doses at about 4 weeks or about 12 weeks were pooled, because spike-specific TCR depth and breadth did not differ between schedules. TCR sequencing was performed for over 230 trial participants, of whom 207 were given two doses of AZD1222 and around 25 were given two doses of MenACWY control vaccine. Trial participants were enrolled by age into subgroups of 18-55, 56-69 and 70-plus years, and around 150, 29 and 61 TCR-sequenced participants, respectively, were included in these subgroups. What the authors observed across the whole study: Vaccine-associated CD4 TCRs spanned the whole spike protein, with dominant responses in regions 160-218 and 743-854. Nearly half of unique spike-specific TCRs reportedly recognized epitopes outside regions mutated in the B.1.351 and B.1.1.7 variants. In the small 56-69-year group, the increase in depth fell short of significance, most likely because of low power. Conclusions about previously exposed vaccinees are limited, since just five or six AZD1222 recipients were seropositive for SARS-CoV-2 at baseline. Because no day 14 peak-response samples were available, repertoires were characterized only after the peak T cell response. After two AZD1222 doses, spike-specific TCR breadth and depth were significantly higher than at day 0 and than in MenACWY recipients. Participants were mostly white British, with more females than males. The authors suggested clonal diversity may have been underestimated.

Reading the label with the study, this specimen's time point is: baseline before first vaccination. Vaccinee samples came from UK trials COV001 and COV002, including a single-blind randomized controlled phase 2/3 trial of AZD1222 (ChAdOx1 nCoV-19) in healthy adults. Trial participant PBMC samples were collected at day 0 and day 28 after the second dose for TCRbeta chain sequencing. Counted from cysteine to phenylalanine, this CDR3 has 15 amino acids. Just the 45-base CDR3 DNA is kept, in frame starting at base 1. The germline V gene provides CDR1 LGHNA and CDR2 YSLEER. At the junction V is shortened by 0 bases and J by 0 bases, with 9 bases in between. The CDR3 regions of human TCRbeta chains were subjected to immunosequencing. The authors' pipeline ran thus. Repertoire TCRs were matched against a reference library of SARS-CoV-2-specific TCRs generated with the MIRA antigen-specificity platform. Breadth meant the fraction of unique TCRs that were SARS-CoV-2-associated, whereas depth meant the fraction of total T cells that were SARS-CoV-2-associated. Using the MIRA data, every spike-specific TCR was mapped to the spike region that the TCR reacted to and assigned to either a CD4 or a CD8 class. Log10-transformed breadth and depth values were compared by one-way ANOVA with Sidak's multiple comparisons tests. In its TCRdb copy, this immuneACCESS table keeps in-frame sequences only and misses some clones. Where compared with another copy, unresolved V genes explain less than half of these, and the others have no known cause. That table furnishes V, J and clone size, whereas the DNA furnished D and trimming. For this sample there are 99,000 or so clones; roughly 90% appear just once. The leading ten clones occupy 2% to 3% of the sample.

The source was peripheral blood, collected on day 0 of AZD1222 vaccination. The V and J genes are TRBV4-3 and TRBJ2-7, with the D gene uncertain. The clonotype originates from an adult in good health. The CDR3 here reads CASSQERIGSYEQYF. The sequenced DNA: TGCGCCAGCAGCCAAGAACGAATCGGCTCCTACGAGCAGTACTTC.